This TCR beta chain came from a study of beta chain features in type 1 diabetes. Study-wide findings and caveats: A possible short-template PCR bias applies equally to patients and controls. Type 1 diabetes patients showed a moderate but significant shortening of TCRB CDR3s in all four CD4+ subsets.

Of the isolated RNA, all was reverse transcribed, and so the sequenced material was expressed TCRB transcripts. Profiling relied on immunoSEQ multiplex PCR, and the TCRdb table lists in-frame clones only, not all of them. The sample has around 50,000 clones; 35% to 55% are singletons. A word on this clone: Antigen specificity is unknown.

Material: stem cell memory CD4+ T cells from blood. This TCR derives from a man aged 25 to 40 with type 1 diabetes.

CDR3 protein: CASSVRGDSYNEQFF. The CDR3 DNA reads as TGTGCCAGCAGCGTCAGGGGGGACTCCTACAATGAGCAGTTCTTC. The chain links TRBV9 to TRBJ2-1; a weak D match, TRBD1 (7 bases). There are 15 residues in the CDR3. V lost 2 bases, J lost 0 bases, and 9 bases lay in between. Germline V gene sequence: CDR1 SGDLS, CDR2 YYNGEE.